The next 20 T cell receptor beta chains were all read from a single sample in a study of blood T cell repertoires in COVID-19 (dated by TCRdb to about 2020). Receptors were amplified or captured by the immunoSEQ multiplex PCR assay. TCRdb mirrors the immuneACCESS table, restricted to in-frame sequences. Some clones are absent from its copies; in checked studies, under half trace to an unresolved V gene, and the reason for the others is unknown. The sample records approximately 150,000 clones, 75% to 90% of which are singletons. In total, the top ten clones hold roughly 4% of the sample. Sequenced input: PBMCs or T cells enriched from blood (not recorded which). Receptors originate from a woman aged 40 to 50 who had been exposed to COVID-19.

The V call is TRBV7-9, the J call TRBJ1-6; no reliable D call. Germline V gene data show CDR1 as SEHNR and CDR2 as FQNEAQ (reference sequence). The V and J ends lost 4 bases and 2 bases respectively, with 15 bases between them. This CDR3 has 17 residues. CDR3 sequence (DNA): TGTGCCAGCAGCTCAGATGTCGGACTGACCTATAATTCACCCCTCCACTTT. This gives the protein CASSSDVGLTYNSPLHF.

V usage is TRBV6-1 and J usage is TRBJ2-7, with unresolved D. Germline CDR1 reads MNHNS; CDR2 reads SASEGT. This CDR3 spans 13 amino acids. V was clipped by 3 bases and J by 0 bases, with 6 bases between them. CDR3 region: CASSEGSSYEQYF. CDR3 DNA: TGTGCCAGCAGTGAGGGCAGCTCCTACGAGCAGTACTTC.

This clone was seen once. The CDR3 sequence: CASSLGRGREKLFF. The CDR3 DNA is TGTGCCAGCAGCTTAGGGAGGGGAAGGGAAAAACTGTTTTTT. This chain connects TRBV7-2 to TRBJ1-4, with a tentative D call TRBD1 (5 bases). Germline lookup yields CDR1 SGHTA and CDR2 FQGNSA. This CDR3 spans 14 amino acids. V dropped 1 base and J dropped 8 bases, with 11 bases sitting between them.

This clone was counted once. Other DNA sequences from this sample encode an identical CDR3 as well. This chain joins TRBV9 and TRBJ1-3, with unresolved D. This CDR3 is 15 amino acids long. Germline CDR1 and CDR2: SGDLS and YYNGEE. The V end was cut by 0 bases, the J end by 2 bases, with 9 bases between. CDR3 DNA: TGTGCCAGCAGCGTAGGACCCGGGACTGGAAACACCATATATTTT. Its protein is CASSVGPGTGNTIYF.

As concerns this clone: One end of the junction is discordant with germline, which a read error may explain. The CDR3 bases are TGTGCCAGCAGCTTAGGAAGGGGCTCCCACGAGCAGTACTTC. It codes for CASSLGRGSHEQYF. The chain uses TRBV7-9 and TRBJ2-7, with D maybe TRBD1 (5 bases). This CDR3 region has 14 residues. Per germline, CDR1 SEHNR and CDR2 FQNEAQ (reference sequence). The full variable domain, rest sourced from reference TRBV7-9 and TRBJ2-7, is DTGVSQNPRHKITKRGQNVTFRCDPISEHNRLYWYRQTLGQGPEFLTYFQNEAQLEKSRLLSDRFSAERPKGSFSTLEIQRTEQGDSAMYLCASSLGRGSHEQYFGPGTRLTVT.

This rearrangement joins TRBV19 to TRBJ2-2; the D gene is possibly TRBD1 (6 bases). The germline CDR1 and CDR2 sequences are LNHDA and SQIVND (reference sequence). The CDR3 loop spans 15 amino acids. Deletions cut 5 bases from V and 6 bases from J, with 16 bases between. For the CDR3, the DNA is TGTGCCAGTAGTGTCATGGACAGTAAGTCCGGGGAGCTGTTTTTT. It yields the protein CASSVMDSKSGELFF.

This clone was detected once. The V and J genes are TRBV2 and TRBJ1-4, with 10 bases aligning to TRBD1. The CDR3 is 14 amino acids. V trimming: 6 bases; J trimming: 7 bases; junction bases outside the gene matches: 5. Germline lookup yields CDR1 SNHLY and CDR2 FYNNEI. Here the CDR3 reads CASSGTGDAEKLFF. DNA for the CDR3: TGTGCCAGCAGCGGGACAGGGGATGCTGAAAAACTGTTTTTT.

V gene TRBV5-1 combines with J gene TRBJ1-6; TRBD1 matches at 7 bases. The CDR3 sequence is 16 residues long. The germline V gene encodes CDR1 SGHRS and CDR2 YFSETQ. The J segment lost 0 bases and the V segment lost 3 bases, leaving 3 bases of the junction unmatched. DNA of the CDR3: TGCGCCAGCAGCTCCCGACAGGGCTCCTATAATTCACCCCTCCACTTT. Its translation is CASSSRQGSYNSPLHF. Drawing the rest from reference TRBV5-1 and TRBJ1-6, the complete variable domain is KAGVTQTPRYLIKTRGQQVTLSCSPISGHRSVSWYQQTPGQGLQFLFEYFSETQRNKGNFPGRFSGRQFSNSRSEMNVSTLELGDSALYLCASSSRQGSYNSPLHFGNGTRLTVT.

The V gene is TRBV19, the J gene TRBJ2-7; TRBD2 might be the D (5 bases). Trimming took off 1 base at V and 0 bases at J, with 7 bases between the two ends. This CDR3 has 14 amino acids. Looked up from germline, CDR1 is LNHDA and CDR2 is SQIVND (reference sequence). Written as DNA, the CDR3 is TGTGCCAGTAGTATAGGTGGGAGCTCCTACGAGCAGTACTTC. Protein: CASSIGGSSYEQYF. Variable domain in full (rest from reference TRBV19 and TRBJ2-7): DGGITQSPKYLFRKEGQNVTLSCEQNLNHDAMYWYRQDPGQGLRLIYYSQIVNDFQKGDIAEGYSVSREKKESFPLTVTSAQKNPTAFYLCASSIGGSSYEQYFGPGTRLTVT.

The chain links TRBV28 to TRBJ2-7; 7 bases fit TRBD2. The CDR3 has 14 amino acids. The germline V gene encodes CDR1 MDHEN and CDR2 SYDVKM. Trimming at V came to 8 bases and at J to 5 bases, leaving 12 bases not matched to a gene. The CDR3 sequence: CASYPGRESNEQYF. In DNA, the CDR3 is TGTGCCAGCTACCCGGGGAGGGAGTCCAACGAGCAGTACTTC. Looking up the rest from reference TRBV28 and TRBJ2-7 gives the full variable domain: DVKVTQSSRYLVKRTGEKVFLECVQDMDHENMFWYRQDPGLGLRLIYFSYDVKMKEKGDIPEGYSVSREKKERFSLILESASTNQTSMYLCASYPGRESNEQYFGPGTRLTVT.

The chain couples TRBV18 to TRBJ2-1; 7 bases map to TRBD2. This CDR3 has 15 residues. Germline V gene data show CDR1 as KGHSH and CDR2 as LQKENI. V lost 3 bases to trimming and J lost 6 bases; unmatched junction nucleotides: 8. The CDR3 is CASSPTSGVGNEQFF. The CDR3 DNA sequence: TGTGCCAGCTCACCGACAAGCGGGGTGGGCAATGAGCAGTTCTTC.

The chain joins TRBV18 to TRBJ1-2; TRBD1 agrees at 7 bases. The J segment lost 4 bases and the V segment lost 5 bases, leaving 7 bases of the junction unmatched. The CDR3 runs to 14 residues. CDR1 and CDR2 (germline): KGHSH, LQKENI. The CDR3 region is CASSSSGTVYGYTF. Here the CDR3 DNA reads TGTGCCAGCTCAAGCTCCGGGACAGTCTATGGCTACACCTTC. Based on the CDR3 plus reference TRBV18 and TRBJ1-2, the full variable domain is NAGVMQNPRHLVRRRGQEARLRCSPMKGHSHVYWYRQLPEEGLKFMVYLQKENIIDESGMPKERFSAEFPKEGPSILRIQQVVRGDSAAYFCASSSSGTVYGYTFGSGTRLTVV.

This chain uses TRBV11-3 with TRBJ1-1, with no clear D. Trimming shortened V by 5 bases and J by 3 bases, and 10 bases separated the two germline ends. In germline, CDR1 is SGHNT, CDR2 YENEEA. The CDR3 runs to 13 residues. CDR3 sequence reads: CASSQTRYTEAFF. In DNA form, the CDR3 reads TGTGCCAGCAGCCAAACACGATACACTGAAGCTTTCTTT.

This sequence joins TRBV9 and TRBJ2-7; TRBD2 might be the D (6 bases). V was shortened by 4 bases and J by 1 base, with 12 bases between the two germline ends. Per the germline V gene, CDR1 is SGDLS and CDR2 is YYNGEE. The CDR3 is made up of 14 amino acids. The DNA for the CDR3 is TGTGCCAGCAGCTTCCAGAGCGGGTCCTACGAGCAGTACTTC. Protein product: CASSFQSGSYEQYF.

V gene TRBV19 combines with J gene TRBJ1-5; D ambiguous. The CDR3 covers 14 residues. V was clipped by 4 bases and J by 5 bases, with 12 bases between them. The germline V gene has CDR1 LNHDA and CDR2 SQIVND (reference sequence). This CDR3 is CASSSRRADQPQHF. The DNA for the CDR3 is TGTGCCAGTAGTAGTCGGAGGGCCGATCAGCCCCAGCATTTT.

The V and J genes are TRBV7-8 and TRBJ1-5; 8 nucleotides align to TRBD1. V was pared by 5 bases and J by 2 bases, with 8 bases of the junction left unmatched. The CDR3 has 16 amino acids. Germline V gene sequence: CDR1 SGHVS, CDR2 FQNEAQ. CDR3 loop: CASSTGQGRGNQPQHF. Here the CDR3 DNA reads TGTGCCAGCAGCACTGGACAGGGCAGGGGCAATCAGCCCCAGCATTTT.

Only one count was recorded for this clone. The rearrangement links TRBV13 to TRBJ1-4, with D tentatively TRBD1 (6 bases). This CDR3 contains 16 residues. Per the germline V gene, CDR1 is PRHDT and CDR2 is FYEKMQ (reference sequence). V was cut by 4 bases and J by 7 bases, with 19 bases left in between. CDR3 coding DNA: TGTGCCAGCAGCTCAAGAATACAGGGCTCTGGTGAAAAACTGTTTTTT. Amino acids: CASSSRIQGSGEKLFF.

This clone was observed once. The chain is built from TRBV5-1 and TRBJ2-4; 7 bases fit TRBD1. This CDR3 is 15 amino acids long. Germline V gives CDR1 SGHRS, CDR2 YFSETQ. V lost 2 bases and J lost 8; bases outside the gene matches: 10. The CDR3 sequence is CASSFLQGTPDIQYF. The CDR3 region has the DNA TGCGCCAGCAGCTTCTTACAGGGGACCCCGGACATTCAGTACTTC.

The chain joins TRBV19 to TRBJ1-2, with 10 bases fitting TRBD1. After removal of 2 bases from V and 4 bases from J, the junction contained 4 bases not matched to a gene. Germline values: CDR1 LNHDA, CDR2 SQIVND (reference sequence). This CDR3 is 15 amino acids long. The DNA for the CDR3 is TGTGCCAGTAGTATATCCGGGACAGGGGCCTATGGCTACACCTTC. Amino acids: CASSISGTGAYGYTF.

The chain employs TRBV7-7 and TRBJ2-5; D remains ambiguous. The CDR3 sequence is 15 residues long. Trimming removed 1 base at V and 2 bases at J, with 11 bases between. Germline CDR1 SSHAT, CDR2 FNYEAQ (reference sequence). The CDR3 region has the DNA TGTGCCAGCAGCTTAGGTGGGCACAGTCAAGAGACCCAGTACTTC. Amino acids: CASSLGGHSQETQYF. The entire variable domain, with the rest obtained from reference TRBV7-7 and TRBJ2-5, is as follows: GAGVSQSPRYKVTKRGQDVTLRCDPISSHATLYWYQQALGQGPEFLTYFNYEAQPDKSGLPSDRFSAERPEGSISTLTIQRTEQRDSAMYRCASSLGGHSQETQYFGPGTRLLVL.